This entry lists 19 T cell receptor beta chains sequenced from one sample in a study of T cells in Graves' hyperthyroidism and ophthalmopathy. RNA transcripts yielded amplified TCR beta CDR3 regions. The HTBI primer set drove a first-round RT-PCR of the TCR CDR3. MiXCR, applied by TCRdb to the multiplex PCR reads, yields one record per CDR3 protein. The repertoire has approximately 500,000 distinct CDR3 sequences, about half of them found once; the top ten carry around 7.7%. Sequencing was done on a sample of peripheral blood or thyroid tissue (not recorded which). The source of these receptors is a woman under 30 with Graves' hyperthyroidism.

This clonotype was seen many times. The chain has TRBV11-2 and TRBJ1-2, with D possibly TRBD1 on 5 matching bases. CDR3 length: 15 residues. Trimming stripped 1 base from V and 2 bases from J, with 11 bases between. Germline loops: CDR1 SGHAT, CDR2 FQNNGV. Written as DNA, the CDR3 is TGTGCCAGCAGCTTAGTCTGGGGCAGCAACTATGGCTACACCTTC. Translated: CASSLVWGSNYGYTF.

In DNA form, the CDR3 reads TGTGCCAGCAGCTTGCTGACAGGGGGCAACGAGCAGTACTTC. Protein sequence: CASSLLTGGNEQYF. The chain has TRBV7-2 and TRBJ2-7; 10 bases are a match to TRBD1. The CDR3 is 14 residues long. V trimming: 3 bases; J trimming: 5 bases; junction bases outside the gene matches: 4. CDR1 is SGHTA and CDR2 is FQGNSA in the germline V gene.

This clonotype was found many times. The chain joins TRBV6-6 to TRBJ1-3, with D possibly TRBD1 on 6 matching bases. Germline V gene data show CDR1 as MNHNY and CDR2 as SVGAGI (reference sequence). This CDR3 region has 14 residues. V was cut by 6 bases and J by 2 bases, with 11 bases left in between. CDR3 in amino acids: CASSRQGPGNTIYF. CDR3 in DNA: TGTGCCAGCAGCCGTCAGGGGCCTGGAAACACCATATATTTT.

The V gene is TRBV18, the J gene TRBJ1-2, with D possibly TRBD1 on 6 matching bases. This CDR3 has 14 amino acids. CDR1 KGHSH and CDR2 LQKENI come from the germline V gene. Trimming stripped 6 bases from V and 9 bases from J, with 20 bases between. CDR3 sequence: CASSDPEDRYSYTF. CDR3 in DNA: TGTGCCAGCTCGGATCCGGAGGACAGATATAGCTACACCTTC.

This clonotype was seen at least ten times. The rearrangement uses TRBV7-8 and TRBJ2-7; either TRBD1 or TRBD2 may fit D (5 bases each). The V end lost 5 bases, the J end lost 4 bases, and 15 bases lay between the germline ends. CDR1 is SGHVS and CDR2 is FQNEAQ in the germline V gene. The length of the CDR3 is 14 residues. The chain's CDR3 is CASSPTGTLYEQYF. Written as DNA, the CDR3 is TGTGCCAGCAGCCCCACTGGGACCTTATACGAGCAGTACTTC.

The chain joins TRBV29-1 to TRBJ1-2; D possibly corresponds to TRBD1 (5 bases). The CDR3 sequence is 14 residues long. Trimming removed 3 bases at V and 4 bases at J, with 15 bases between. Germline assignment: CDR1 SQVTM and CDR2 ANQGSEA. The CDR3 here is CSVEEAGWGYGYTF. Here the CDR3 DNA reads TGCAGCGTTGAGGAGGCAGGGTGGGGCTATGGCTACACCTTC.

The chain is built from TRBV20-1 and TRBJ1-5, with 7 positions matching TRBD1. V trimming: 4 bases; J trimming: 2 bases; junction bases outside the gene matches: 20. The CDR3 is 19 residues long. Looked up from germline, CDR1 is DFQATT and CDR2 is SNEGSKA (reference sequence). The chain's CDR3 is CSATNNPGTALYGNQPQHF. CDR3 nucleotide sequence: TGCAGTGCTACTAATAACCCCGGGACAGCTCTTTATGGCAATCAGCCCCAGCATTTT.

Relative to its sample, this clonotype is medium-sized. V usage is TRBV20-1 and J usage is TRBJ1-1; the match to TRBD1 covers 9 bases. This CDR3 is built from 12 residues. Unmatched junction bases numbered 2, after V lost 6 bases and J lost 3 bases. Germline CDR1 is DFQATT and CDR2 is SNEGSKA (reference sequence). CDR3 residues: CSARTGDTEAFF. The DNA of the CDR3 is TGCAGTGCAAGGACAGGGGACACTGAAGCTTTCTTT.

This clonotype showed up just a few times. The CDR3 region is CASSLRGGAGAGTGELFF. The CDR3 coding sequence is TGTGCCAGCAGCTTAAGGGGTGGAGCGGGAGCTGGCACCGGGGAGCTGTTTTTT. The chain employs TRBV13 and TRBJ2-2; TRBD2 agrees at 8 bases. V was pared by 2 bases and J by 4 bases, with 12 bases of the junction left unmatched. Germline loops: CDR1 PRHDT, CDR2 FYEKMQ (reference sequence). The CDR3 loop spans 18 amino acids.

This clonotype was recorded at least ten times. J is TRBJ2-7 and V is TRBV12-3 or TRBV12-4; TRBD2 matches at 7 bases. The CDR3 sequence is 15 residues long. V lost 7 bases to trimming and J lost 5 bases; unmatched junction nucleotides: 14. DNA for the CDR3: TGTGCCAGCACCCGCACTAGCGATCCGTCGGACGAGCAGTACTTC. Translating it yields CASTRTSDPSDEQYF.

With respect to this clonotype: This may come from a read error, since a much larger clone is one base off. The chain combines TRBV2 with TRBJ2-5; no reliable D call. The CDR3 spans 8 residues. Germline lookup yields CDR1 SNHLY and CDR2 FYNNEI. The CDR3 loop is CARWTQCF. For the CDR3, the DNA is TGTGCCAGATGGACCCAGTGCTTC.

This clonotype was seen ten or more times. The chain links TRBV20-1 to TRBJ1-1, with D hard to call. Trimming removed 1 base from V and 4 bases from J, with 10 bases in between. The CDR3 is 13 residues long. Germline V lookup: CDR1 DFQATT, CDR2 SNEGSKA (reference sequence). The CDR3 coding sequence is TGCAGTGCTAGAGGATGGGAAGGCACTGAAGCTTTCTTT. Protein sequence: CSARGWEGTEAFF.

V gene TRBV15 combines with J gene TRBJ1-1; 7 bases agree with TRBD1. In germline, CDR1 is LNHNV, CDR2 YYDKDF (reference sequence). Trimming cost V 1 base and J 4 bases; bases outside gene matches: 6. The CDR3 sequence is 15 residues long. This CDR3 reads CATSRGTGAATEAFF. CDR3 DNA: TGTGCCACCAGCAGAGGAACAGGGGCGGCCACTGAAGCTTTCTTT.

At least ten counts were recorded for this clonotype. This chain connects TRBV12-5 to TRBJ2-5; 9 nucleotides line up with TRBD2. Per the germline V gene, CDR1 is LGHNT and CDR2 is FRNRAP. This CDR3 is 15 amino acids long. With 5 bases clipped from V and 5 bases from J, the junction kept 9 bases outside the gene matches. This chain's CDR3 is CASGTGTSPRETQYF. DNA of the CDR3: TGTGCTAGTGGTACCGGGACTAGCCCACGGGAGACCCAGTACTTC.

DNA of the CDR3: TGTGCCAGCAGCCCCGGACAGATTATTAATGAAAAACTGTTTTTT. Its protein is CASSPGQIINEKLFF. The chain has TRBV11-2 and TRBJ1-4, with D tentatively TRBD1 (6 bases). The V gene lost 5 bases and the J gene lost 4 bases, with 14 bases spanning the gap. The CDR3 consists of 15 residues. Germline V CDR1 and CDR2: SGHAT, FQNNGV.

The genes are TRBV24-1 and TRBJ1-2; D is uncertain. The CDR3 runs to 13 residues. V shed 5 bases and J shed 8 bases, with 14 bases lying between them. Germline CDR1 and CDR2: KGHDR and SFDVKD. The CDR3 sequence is CATSGGSGRGYTF. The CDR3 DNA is TGTGCCACCAGTGGTGGCTCTGGGAGAGGCTACACCTTC.

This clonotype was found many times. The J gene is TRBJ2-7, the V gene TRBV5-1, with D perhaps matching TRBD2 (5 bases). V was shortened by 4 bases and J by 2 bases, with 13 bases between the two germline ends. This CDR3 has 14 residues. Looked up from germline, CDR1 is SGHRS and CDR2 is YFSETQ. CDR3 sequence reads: CASSRTGTTYEQYF. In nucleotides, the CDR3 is TGCGCCAGCAGCAGAACGGGAACAACCTACGAGCAGTACTTC.

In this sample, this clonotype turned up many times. In DNA form, the CDR3 reads TGCGCCAGCCGATATGGTTCTAACACTGAAGCTTTCTTT. Its translation: CASRYGSNTEAFF. The rearrangement links TRBV4-1 to TRBJ1-1; D uncertain. CDR1 is MGHRA and CDR2 is YSYEKL in the germline V gene. Trimming took 8 bases from V and 2 from J, leaving 12 bases between them. The CDR3 spans 13 residues.

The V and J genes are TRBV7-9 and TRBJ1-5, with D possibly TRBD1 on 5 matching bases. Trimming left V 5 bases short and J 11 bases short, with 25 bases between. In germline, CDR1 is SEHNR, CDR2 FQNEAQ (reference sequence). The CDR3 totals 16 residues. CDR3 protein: CASSPPVAGREETQHF. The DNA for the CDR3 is TGTGCCAGCAGCCCTCCCGTAGCGGGGCGGGAGGAGACCCAGCATTTT.